This T cell receptor beta chain was obtained from a study of siplizumab effects on memory and regulatory T cells. Per individual sample, about 10^5 TCR templates were assayed. Some clones are missing from TCRdb's copy, which holds only in-frame ones; the method was immunoSEQ multiplex PCR. The sample shows approximately 94,000 clones, about 95% of them seen only once. V gave up 3 bases and J gave up 0 bases, with 9 bases separating them. Germline CDR1 is MNHEY and CDR2 is SMNVEV (reference sequence). The CDR3 totals 16 residues. Sequenced input: non-Treg CD4+ T cells sorted from blood. This clonotype was obtained from a human donor in good health. This chain connects TRBV27 to TRBJ2-6, with D tentatively TRBD1 or TRBD2 (5 bases each). The CDR3 is CASSFRGSSGANVLTF. As DNA, the CDR3 is TGTGCCAGCAGTTTCCGGGGCAGCTCTGGGGCCAACGTCCTGACTTTC.